The 2 T cell receptor beta chains given below trace back to one sample, sequenced in a study of shared T cell receptors in the human thymus. Sequenced by immunoSEQ multiplex PCR; TCRdb stores in-frame clones only, minus some. The sample has 630,000 or so clones; 70% to 90% are singletons. Separately, the same data were catalogued under a study of human thymus T cells.

The sample consisted of thymocytes. Receptor source: a boy younger than two with a congenital heart defect.

CDR3 sequence (DNA): TGCGCCAGCAGCCAAGACCGACAGGGACGGGAGAGGCCCTACGAGCAGTACTTC. Translation: CASSQDRQGRERPYEQYF. The V and J genes are TRBV4-3 and TRBJ2-7; tentative D call: TRBD1 (7 bases). From germline, CDR1 is LGHNA and CDR2 YSLEER. Trimming removed 0 bases at V and 2 bases at J, with 20 bases between. There are 18 residues in the CDR3.

The sample holds one count of this clone. This chain joins TRBV29-1 and TRBJ2-2, with TRBD1 identical over 9 bases. Germline CDR1 reads SQVTM; CDR2 reads ANQGSEA. This CDR3 has 14 amino acids. With V trimmed by 5 bases and J by 4 bases, 5 bases remained unmatched. CDR3 sequence: CSVRGQGSTGELFF. For the CDR3, the DNA is TGCAGCGTTAGAGGACAGGGGAGCACCGGGGAGCTGTTTTTT.